The 29 T cell receptor beta chains listed next were all sequenced from one sample in a study of T cells in narcolepsy. Libraries were prepared by immunoSEQ multiplex PCR; TCRdb keeps only in-frame clonotypes and omits some of them. This sample carries fewer than 35,000 clones, about 84% of them seen once, and the ten largest clones take over 1%. The sequenced sample consisted of CD45RA- memory CD4+ T cells from PBMCs. These receptors came from a human donor with narcolepsy.

The chain employs TRBV5-4 and TRBJ2-3, with 10 bases fitting TRBD2. The trim removed 1 base at V and 4 bases at J, leaving 9 bases unmatched. CDR3 length equals 17 residues. CDR1 SGHNT and CDR2 YYREEE come from the germline V gene (reference sequence). The CDR3 DNA reads as TGTGCCAGCAGCTTGAAGCGGGGGGGCCAGCAGGCAGATACGCAGTATTTT. Its protein product is CASSLKRGGQQADTQYF.

As for this clone: The sample holds other DNA sequences that translate to the same CDR3. This rearrangement joins TRBV12-5 to TRBJ1-1, with D possibly TRBD1 on 5 matching bases. The V gene's germline CDR1 is LGHNT and CDR2 FRNRAP. V gave up 2 bases and J gave up 0 bases, with 10 bases separating them. CDR3 length: 15 amino acids. Here the CDR3 DNA reads TGTGCTAGTGGTTTGTTTGGGACGGTGAACACTGAAGCTTTCTTT. This encodes CASGLFGTVNTEAFF.

The chain combines TRBV30 with TRBJ2-2; 9 nucleotides align to TRBD2. The CDR3 is 15 amino acids. The V segment lost 7 bases and the J segment 0 bases; nucleotides outside the gene matches: 6. CDR1 and CDR2 (germline): GTSNPN, SVGIG (reference sequence). This chain's CDR3 is CALLAGSANTGELFF. Here the CDR3 DNA reads TGTGCCTTGCTAGCGGGGTCCGCGAACACCGGGGAGCTGTTTTTT.

The chain's CDR3 is CASSQPGTQGPMNTEAFF. In DNA form, the CDR3 reads TGCGCCAGCAGTCAACCCGGGACTCAAGGCCCCATGAACACTGAAGCTTTCTTT. The V gene is TRBV23-1, the J gene TRBJ1-1; possibly TRBD1 for D (5 bases). TRBV23-1 is an open reading frame, and its role is uncertain. CDR3 length equals 18 residues. Trimming pared 2 bases from V and 0 bases from J, leaving 19 bases between.

The gene calls are TRBV5-1 and TRBJ1-4, with D tentatively TRBD1 (6 bases). Germline V gene data show CDR1 as SGHRS and CDR2 as YFSETQ. The CDR3 extends over 15 amino acids. V was trimmed by 0 bases and J by 8 bases, leaving 14 bases between them. CDR3 in DNA: TGCGCCAGCAGCTTGGACGGCAGGGGCACCGAAAAACTGTTTTTT. It translates to CASSLDGRGTEKLFF.

The chain links TRBV19 to TRBJ2-5; D is uncertain. CDR1 is LNHDA and CDR2 is SQIVND in the germline V gene (reference sequence). Trimming cost V 2 bases and J 4 bases, with 5 bases left between them. This CDR3 has 12 residues. In DNA, the CDR3 is TGTGCCAGTAGTATAAACGGAGAGACCCAGTACTTC. Its translation is CASSINGETQYF.

V gene TRBV7-9 combines with J gene TRBJ2-2; 8 bases match TRBD2. J lost 3 bases, V lost 1 base, and 4 bases had no gene match. Germline CDR1 is SEHNR and CDR2 is FQNEAQ (reference sequence). CDR3 size: 16 residues. In DNA form, the CDR3 reads TGTGCCAGCAGCTTAGGCGGGCGGGAGGACACCGGGGAGCTGTTTTTT. Its protein is CASSLGGREDTGELFF.

In nucleotides, the CDR3 is TGTGCCAGCAGCCCCCGCGGGGGGATGAACACTGAAGCTTTCTTT. Translation: CASSPRGGMNTEAFF. This rearrangement joins TRBV7-6 to TRBJ1-1; perhaps TRBD1 as D (5 bases). The CDR3 loop spans 15 amino acids. Germline-derived CDR1 and CDR2 are SGHVS and FNYEAQ. Trimming shortened V by 5 bases and J by 0 bases, and 13 bases separated the two germline ends.

This clone was detected a few times. This chain uses TRBV6-1 with TRBJ2-5; 9 bases match TRBD1. This CDR3 is built from 14 residues. The germline CDR1 and CDR2 sequences are MNHNS and SASEGT. V dropped 4 bases and J dropped 3; count of bases not matched to a gene: 3. As DNA, the CDR3 is TGTGCCAGCAGTGTACAGGGGGCGAAAGAGACCCAGTACTTC. Its protein product is CASSVQGAKETQYF.

The chain uses TRBV9 and TRBJ2-3; no definite D call. The length of the CDR3 is 12 residues. The germline V gene has CDR1 SGDLS and CDR2 YYNGEE. Trimming took off 0 bases at V and 4 bases at J, with 3 bases between the two ends. CDR3 nucleotides: TGTGCCAGCAGCGTAGGGGCAGATACGCAGTATTTT. Residues: CASSVGADTQYF.

This chain uses TRBV5-1 with TRBJ2-3; 7 positions match TRBD2. Germline-derived CDR1 and CDR2 are SGHRS and YFSETQ. Germline trimming cut 4 bases from V and 3 bases from J; bases unmatched to any gene: 14. The CDR3 runs to 17 residues. The DNA of the CDR3 is TGCGCCAGCAGCGCACGGATGGCGGGGGTAAAAACAGATACGCAGTATTTT. Protein: CASSARMAGVKTDTQYF. Variable domain in full (rest from reference TRBV5-1 and TRBJ2-3): KAGVTQTPRYLIKTRGQQVTLSCSPISGHRSVSWYQQTPGQGLQFLFEYFSETQRNKGNFPGRFSGRQFSNSRSEMNVSTLELGDSALYLCASSARMAGVKTDTQYFGPGTRLTVL.

This chain uses TRBV6-1 with TRBJ1-2, with no clear D. The germline V and J ends were trimmed by 1 base and 8 bases, with 8 bases remaining between them. There are 12 residues in the CDR3. Germline lookup yields CDR1 MNHNS and CDR2 SASEGT. The CDR3 region has the DNA TGTGCCAGCAGTGAAGACCGTCGCGGCTACACCTTC. This translates into CASSEDRRGYTF.

The gene calls are TRBV6-6 and TRBJ1-2; tentatively, D is TRBD1 (5 bases). The CDR3 totals 14 residues. The germline V and J ends were trimmed by 7 bases and 8 bases, with 20 bases remaining between them. CDR1 and CDR2 (germline): MNHNY, SVGAGI (reference sequence). CDR3 bases: TGTGCCAGCACCTTCAGGGAATCGTTATACGGCTACACCTTC. It yields the protein CASTFRESLYGYTF.

The rearrangement links TRBV25-1 to TRBJ2-2; TRBD1 or TRBD2 may be the D gene (5 bases each). The CDR3 totals 14 residues. Germline-derived CDR1 and CDR2 are MGHDK and SYGVNS. Trimming stripped 7 bases from V and 0 bases from J, with 9 bases between. The CDR3 loop is CASKRGANTGELFF. CDR3 nucleotides: TGTGCCAGCAAGCGAGGGGCGAACACCGGGGAGCTGTTTTTT.

This clone was observed a few times. The chain couples TRBV5-5 to TRBJ2-3, with D perhaps TRBD1 (6 bases). CDR3 length: 13 amino acids. Trimming shortened V by 4 bases and J by 5 bases, and 11 bases separated the two germline ends. Germline CDR1 and CDR2: SGHKS and YYEKEE (reference sequence). DNA of the CDR3: TGTGCCAGCAGCGTCACAGGGATAGATACGCAGTATTTT. Translated, it gives CASSVTGIDTQYF.

This rearrangement joins TRBV7-9 to TRBJ2-7, with D perhaps matching TRBD1 or TRBD2 (6 bases each). Trimming took 5 bases from V and 6 from J, leaving 23 bases between them. Germline V gene data show CDR1 as SEHNR and CDR2 as FQNEAQ (reference sequence). The length of the CDR3 is 16 residues. In DNA form, the CDR3 reads TGTGCCAGCAGCCGCACCCTAGGGGGGTCGTTCAGCGAGCAGTACTTC. Its translation is CASSRTLGGSFSEQYF.

The CDR3: CASRDSGLSNQPQHF. The CDR3 region has the DNA TGTGCCAGTAGAGACTCGGGATTAAGCAATCAGCCCCAGCATTTT. V usage is TRBV19 and J usage is TRBJ1-5, with D hard to call. Trimming took 6 bases from V and 1 from J, leaving 13 bases between them. This CDR3 is built from 15 residues. Germline loops: CDR1 LNHDA, CDR2 SQIVND (reference sequence).

This chain uses TRBV7-6 with TRBJ2-3; no definite D call. The CDR3 covers 17 residues. V dropped 2 bases and J dropped 2 bases, with 17 bases sitting between them. The germline gives CDR1 SGHVS, CDR2 FNYEAQ. CDR3 residues: CASSLRPAAVSTDTQYF. CDR3 DNA sequence: TGTGCCAGCAGCTTACGTCCCGCGGCGGTGTCCACAGATACGCAGTATTTT.

This CDR3 is CASSELGRDTGELFF. The CDR3 nucleotides read TGTGCCAGCAGTGAATTGGGGCGCGACACCGGGGAGCTGTTTTTT. V gene TRBV2 combines with J gene TRBJ2-2, with TRBD1 as a possible D gene (5 bases). The CDR3 extends over 15 amino acids. The V end lost 2 bases, the J end lost 3 bases, and 10 bases lay between the germline ends. Germline values: CDR1 SNHLY, CDR2 FYNNEI.

The genes are TRBV6-1 and TRBJ1-5; D is ambiguous. Deletions cut 6 bases from V and 1 base from J, with 4 bases between. CDR1 and CDR2 from the germline V gene are MNHNS and SASEGT. The length of the CDR3 is 12 residues. The CDR3 spells CASRDSNQPQHF. CDR3 DNA: TGTGCCAGCAGGGACAGCAATCAGCCCCAGCATTTT.

This chain joins TRBV27 and TRBJ2-1; 12 bases agree with TRBD2. J gave up 8 bases and V 0 bases, and 5 bases lay outside the gene matches. CDR3 size: 16 residues. CDR1 is MNHEY and CDR2 is SMNVEV in the germline V gene (reference sequence). CDR3 DNA sequence: TGTGCCAGCAGTTTATCAGGACTAGCGGGGAGATATGAGCAGTTCTTC. It is translated as CASSLSGLAGRYEQFF.

This chain links TRBV12-5 with TRBJ1-5; the D gene is possibly TRBD1 (5 bases). CDR1 is LGHNT and CDR2 is FRNRAP in the germline V gene. This CDR3 contains 13 residues. V was shortened by 2 bases and J by 6 bases, with 8 bases between the two germline ends. The CDR3 bases are TGTGCTAGTGGTTTGCCAGGGTCTCAGCCCCAGCATTTT. Translating gives CASGLPGSQPQHF.

This sequence joins TRBV7-3 and TRBJ1-5, with D tentatively TRBD1 (6 bases). The length of the CDR3 is 17 residues. Deletions cut 1 base from V and 5 bases from J, with 18 bases between. The germline CDR1 and CDR2 sequences are SGHTA and FQGTGA. The CDR3 reads CASSLKARGAPDQPQHF. The CDR3 DNA follows: TGTGCCAGCAGCTTAAAGGCTCGGGGGGCCCCGGATCAGCCCCAGCATTTT.

V gene TRBV30 combines with J gene TRBJ1-6; tentative D call: TRBD1 (6 bases). Between the trimmed V and J ends, which lost 2 bases and 6 bases, there was a span of 14 bases. There are 15 residues in the CDR3. Germline CDR1 GTSNPN, CDR2 SVGIG (reference sequence). The CDR3: CAWSFSRGGNSPLHF. In DNA form, the CDR3 reads TGTGCCTGGAGTTTTAGCAGGGGAGGTAATTCACCCCTCCACTTT.

This clone has just a few counts. The CDR3 region is CASSVATEGNTIYF. The DNA of the CDR3 is TGTGCCAGCAGCGTAGCTACAGAGGGAAACACCATATATTTT. The rearrangement uses TRBV9 and TRBJ1-3, with unresolved D. Germline CDR1 reads SGDLS; CDR2 reads YYNGEE. V lost 0 bases and J lost 4, with 8 bases in between. The CDR3 has 14 amino acids.

This chain connects TRBV7-2 to TRBJ1-1, with TRBD1 matching over 7 bases. V was pared by 4 bases and J by 1 base, with 6 bases of the junction left unmatched. The CDR3 spans 15 residues. The V gene's germline CDR1 is SGHTA and CDR2 FQGNSA. The CDR3 loop is CASSSIHRGNTEAFF. The CDR3 DNA reads TGTGCCAGCAGCTCCATTCACAGGGGGAACACTGAAGCTTTCTTT. The variable domain in full, completed from reference TRBV7-2 and TRBJ1-1, reads GAGVSQSPSNKVTEKGKDVELRCDPISGHTALYWYRQSLGQGLEFLIYFQGNSAPDKSGLPSDRFSAERTGGSVSTLTIQRTQQEDSAVYLCASSSIHRGNTEAFFGQGTRLTVV.

V usage is TRBV19 and J usage is TRBJ2-3, with 7 bases aligning to TRBD1. CDR1 is LNHDA, CDR2 SQIVND, per germline (reference sequence). The V segment lost 5 bases and the J segment 3 bases; nucleotides outside the gene matches: 5. This CDR3 comprises 14 residues. Here the CDR3 reads CASSFGQATDTQYF. The CDR3 DNA follows: TGTGCCAGTAGTTTCGGACAGGCGACAGATACGCAGTATTTT.

Only a few counts were recorded for this clone. The chain links TRBV5-6 to TRBJ2-3, with D uncertain. Trimming cost V 0 bases and J 6 bases, with 5 bases left between them. Germline V CDR1 and CDR2: SGHDT, YYEEEE. The CDR3 covers 12 residues. The chain's CDR3 is CASSLDLDTQYF. In nucleotides, the CDR3 is TGTGCCAGCAGCTTGGACTTGGATACGCAGTATTTT.

The rearrangement links TRBV9 to TRBJ2-5, with 10 positions matching TRBD1. Germline V gene lookup returns CDR1 SGDLS and CDR2 YYNGEE. Trimming cost V 4 bases and J 2 bases; bases outside gene matches: 5. This CDR3 spans 15 amino acids. The CDR3 loop is CASSSGDRGQETQYF. The CDR3 nucleotides are TGTGCCAGCAGCAGCGGGGACAGGGGACAAGAGACCCAGTACTTC. The full variable domain, with the rest looked up from reference TRBV9 and TRBJ2-5, is DSGVTQTPKHLITATGQRVTLRCSPRSGDLSVYWYQQSLDQGLQFLIQYYNGEERAKGNILERFSAQQFPDLHSELNLSSLELGDSALYFCASSSGDRGQETQYFGPGTRLLVL.